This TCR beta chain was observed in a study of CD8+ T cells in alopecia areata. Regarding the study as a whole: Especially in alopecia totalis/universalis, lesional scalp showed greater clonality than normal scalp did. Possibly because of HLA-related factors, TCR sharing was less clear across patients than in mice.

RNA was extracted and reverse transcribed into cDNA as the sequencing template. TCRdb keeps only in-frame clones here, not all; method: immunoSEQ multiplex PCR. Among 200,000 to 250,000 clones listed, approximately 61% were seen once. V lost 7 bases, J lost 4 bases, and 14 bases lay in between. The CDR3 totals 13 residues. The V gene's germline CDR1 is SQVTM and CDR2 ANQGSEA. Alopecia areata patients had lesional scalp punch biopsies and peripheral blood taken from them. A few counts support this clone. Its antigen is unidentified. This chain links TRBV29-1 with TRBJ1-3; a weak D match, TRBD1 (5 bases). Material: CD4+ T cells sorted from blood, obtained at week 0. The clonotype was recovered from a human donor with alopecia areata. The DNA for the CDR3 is TGCAGCGCCGAAGGGGCAGAAGGAAACACCATATATTTT. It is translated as CSAEGAEGNTIYF.